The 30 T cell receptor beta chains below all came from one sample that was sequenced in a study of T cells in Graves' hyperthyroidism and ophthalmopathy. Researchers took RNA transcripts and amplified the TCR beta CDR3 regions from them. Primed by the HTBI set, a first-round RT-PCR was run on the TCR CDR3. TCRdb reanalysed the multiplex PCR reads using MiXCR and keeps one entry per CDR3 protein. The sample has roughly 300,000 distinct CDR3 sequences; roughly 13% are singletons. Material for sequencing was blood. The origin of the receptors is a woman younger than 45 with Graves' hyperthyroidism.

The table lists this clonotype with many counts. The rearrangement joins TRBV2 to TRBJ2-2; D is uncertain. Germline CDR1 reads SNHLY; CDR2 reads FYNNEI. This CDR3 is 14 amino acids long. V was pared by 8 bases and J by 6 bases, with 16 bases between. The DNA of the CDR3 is TGTGCCAGCGGAACAGTTGATTTGCCCGGGGAGCTGTTTTTT. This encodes CASGTVDLPGELFF.

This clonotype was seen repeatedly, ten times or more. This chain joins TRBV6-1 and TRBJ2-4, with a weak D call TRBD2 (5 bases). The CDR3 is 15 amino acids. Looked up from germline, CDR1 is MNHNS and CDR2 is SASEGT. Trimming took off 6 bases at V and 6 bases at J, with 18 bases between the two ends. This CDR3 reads CASRNRGSQGNIQYF. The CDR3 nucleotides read TGTGCCAGCAGGAACCGAGGGTCACAAGGAAACATTCAGTACTTC.

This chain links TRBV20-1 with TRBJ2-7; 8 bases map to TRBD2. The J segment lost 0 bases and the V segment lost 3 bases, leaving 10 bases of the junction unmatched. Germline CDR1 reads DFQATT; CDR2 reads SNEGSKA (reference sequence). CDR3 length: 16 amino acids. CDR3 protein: CSARPGLAYSSYEQYF. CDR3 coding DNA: TGCAGTGCTAGGCCAGGACTAGCCTATAGCTCCTACGAGCAGTACTTC.

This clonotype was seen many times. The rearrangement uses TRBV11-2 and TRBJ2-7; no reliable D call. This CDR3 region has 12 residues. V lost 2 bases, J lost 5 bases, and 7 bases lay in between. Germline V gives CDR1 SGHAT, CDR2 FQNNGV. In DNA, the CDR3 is TGTGCCAGCAGCTTACCATGGGACGAGCAGTACTTC. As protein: CASSLPWDEQYF.

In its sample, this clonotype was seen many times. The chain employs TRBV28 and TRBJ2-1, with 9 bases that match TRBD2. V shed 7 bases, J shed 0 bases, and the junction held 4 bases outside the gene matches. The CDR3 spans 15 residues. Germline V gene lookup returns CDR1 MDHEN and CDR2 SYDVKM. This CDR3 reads CASISSGISYNEQFF. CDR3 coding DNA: TGTGCCAGCATTTCTAGCGGGATCTCCTACAATGAGCAGTTCTTC.

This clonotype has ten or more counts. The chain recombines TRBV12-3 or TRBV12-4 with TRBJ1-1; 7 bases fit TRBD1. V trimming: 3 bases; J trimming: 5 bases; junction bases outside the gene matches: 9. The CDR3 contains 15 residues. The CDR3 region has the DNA TGTGCCAGCAGTTTGAGTAGCCAGGGGGAGACTGAAGCTTTCTTT. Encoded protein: CASSLSSQGETEAFF.

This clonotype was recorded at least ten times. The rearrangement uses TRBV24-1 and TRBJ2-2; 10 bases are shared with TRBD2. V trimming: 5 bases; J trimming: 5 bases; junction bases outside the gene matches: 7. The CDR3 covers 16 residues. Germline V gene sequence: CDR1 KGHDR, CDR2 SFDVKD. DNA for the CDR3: TGTGCCACCAGTGTCCTAGCGGGAGTAGGGACCGGGGAGCTGTTTTTT. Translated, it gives CATSVLAGVGTGELFF.

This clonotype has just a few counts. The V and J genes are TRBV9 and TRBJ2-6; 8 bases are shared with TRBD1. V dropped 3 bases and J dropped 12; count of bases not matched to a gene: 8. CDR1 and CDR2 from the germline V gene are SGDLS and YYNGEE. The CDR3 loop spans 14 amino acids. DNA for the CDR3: TGTGCCAGCAGCGCAGACAGGGGATTCGCCGTCCTGACTTTC. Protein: CASSADRGFAVLTF.

The CDR3 nucleotides read TGTGCCAGTTATTTGCGGCCGACGCTCTCGTCCCGGGACAGGGAGACTGAAGCTTTCTTT. Residues: CASYLRPTLSSRDRETEAFF. The genes are TRBV19 and TRBJ1-1; 9 bases are a match to TRBD1. V dropped 8 bases and J dropped 5; count of bases not matched to a gene: 27. Germline lookup yields CDR1 LNHDA and CDR2 SQIVND (reference sequence). This CDR3 contains 20 residues.

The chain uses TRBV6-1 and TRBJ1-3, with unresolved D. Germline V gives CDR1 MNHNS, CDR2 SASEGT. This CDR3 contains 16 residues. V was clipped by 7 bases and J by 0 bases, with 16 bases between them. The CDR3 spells CASISLHLPSGNTIYF. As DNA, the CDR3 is TGTGCCAGCATCTCTCTTCACCTTCCCTCTGGAAACACCATATATTTT.

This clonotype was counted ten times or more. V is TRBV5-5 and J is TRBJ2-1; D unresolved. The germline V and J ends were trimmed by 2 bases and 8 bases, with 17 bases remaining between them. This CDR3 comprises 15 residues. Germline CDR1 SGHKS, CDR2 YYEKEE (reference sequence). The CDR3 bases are TGTGCCAGCAGCTTTTCCACTAAGTGGGAACATGAGCAGTTCTTC. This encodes CASSFSTKWEHEQFF.

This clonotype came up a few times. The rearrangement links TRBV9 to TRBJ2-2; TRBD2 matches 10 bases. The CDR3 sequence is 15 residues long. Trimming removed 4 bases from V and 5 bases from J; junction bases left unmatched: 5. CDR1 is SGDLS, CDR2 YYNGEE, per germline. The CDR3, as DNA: TGTGCCAGCAGCCCTAGCGGGAGTCGGACCGGGGAGCTGTTTTTT. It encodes CASSPSGSRTGELFF.

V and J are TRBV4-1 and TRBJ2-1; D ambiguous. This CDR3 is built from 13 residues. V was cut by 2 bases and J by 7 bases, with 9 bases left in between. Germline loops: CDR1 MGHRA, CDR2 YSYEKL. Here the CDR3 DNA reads TGCGCCAGCAGCCAACACTTAGCTAATGAGCAGTTCTTC. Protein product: CASSQHLANEQFF.

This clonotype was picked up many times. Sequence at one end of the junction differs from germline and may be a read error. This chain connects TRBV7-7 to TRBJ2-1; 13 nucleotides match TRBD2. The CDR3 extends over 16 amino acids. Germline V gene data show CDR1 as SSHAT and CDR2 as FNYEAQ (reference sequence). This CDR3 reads CASSRGLAGSYNEQFF. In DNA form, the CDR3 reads TGTGCTAGCAGCCGGGGACTAGCGGGAAGTTATAATGAGCAGTTCTTC.

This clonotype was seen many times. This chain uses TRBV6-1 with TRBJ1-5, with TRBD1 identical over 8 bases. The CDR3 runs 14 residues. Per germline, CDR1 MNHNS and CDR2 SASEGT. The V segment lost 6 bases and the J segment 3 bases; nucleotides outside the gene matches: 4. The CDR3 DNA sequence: TGTGCCAGCAGGGAGGGACAGGCCAATCAGCCCCAGCATTTT. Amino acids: CASREGQANQPQHF.

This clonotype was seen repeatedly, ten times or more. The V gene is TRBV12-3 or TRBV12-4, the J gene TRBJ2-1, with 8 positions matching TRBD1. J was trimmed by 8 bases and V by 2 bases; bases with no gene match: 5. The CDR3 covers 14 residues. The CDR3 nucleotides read TGTGCCAGCAGTTTACGGACAGGGTTGGATGAGCAGTTCTTC. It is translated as CASSLRTGLDEQFF.

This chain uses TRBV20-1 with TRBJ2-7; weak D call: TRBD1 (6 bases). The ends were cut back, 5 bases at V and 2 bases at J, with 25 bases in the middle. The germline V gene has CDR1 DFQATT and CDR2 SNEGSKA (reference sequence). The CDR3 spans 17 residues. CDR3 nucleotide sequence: TGCAGTGCTGGCAGGCAGGGGATATACACACTTACCTACGAGCAGTACTTC. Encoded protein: CSAGRQGIYTLTYEQYF.

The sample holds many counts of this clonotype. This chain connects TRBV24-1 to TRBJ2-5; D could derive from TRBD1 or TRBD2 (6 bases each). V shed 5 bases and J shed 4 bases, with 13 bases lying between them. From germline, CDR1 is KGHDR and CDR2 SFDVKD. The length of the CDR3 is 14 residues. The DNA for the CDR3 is TGTGCCACCAGTGCCGGGGGCACACTAGAGACCCAGTACTTC. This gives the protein CATSAGGTLETQYF.

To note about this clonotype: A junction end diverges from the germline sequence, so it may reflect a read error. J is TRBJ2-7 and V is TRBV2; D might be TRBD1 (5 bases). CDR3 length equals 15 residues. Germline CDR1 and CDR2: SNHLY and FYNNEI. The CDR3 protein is CVSSEFGGKGYEQYF. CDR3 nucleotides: TGTGTCAGCAGTGAATTTGGCGGTAAGGGGTACGAGCAGTACTTC.

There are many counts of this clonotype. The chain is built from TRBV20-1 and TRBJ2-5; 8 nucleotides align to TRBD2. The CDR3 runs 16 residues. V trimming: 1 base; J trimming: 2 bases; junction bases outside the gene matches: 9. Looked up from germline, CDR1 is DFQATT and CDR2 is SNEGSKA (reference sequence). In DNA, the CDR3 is TGCAGTGCTAGAGCGCGGAGCGGGAGACGGCAAGAGACCCAGTACTTC. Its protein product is CSARARSGRRQETQYF.

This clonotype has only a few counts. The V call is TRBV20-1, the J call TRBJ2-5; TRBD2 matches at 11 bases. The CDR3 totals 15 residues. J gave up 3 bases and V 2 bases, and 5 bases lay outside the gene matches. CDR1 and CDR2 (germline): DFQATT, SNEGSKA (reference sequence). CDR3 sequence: CSARSGTSGKETQYF. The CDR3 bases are TGCAGTGCTAGATCCGGGACTAGCGGAAAAGAGACCCAGTACTTC.

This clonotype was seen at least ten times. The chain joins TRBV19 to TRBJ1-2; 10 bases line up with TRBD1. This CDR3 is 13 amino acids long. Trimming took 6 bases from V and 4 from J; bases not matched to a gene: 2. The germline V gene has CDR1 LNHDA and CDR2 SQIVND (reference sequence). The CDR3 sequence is CASRRQGAYGYTF. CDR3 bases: TGTGCCAGTAGAAGACAGGGGGCCTATGGCTACACCTTC.

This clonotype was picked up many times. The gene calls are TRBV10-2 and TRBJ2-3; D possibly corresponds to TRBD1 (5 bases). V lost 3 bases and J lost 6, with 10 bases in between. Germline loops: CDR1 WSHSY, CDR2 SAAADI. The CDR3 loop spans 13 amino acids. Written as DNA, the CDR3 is TGCGCCAGCAGTGAAGGGGCTTGGGATACGCAGTATTTT. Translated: CASSEGAWDTQYF.

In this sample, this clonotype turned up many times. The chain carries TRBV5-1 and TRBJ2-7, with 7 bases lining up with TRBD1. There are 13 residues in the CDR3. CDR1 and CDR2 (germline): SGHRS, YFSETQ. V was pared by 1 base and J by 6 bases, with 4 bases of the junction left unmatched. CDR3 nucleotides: TGCGCCAGCAGCTTGTCACAGGGGCTCGAGCAGTACTTC. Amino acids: CASSLSQGLEQYF.

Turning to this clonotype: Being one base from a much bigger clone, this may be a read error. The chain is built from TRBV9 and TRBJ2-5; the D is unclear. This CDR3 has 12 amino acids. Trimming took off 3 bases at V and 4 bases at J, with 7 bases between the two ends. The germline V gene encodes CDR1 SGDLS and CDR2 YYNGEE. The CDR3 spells CASSEPGETQYF. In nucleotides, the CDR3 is TGTGCCAGCAGCGAGCCGGGAGAGACCCAGTACTTC.

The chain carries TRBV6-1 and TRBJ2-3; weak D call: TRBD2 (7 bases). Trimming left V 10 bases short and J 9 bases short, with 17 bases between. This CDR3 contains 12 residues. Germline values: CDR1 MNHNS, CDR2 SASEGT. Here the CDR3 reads CATRGGEGTQYF. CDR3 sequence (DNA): TGTGCCACGAGGGGGGGAGAGGGAACGCAGTATTTT.

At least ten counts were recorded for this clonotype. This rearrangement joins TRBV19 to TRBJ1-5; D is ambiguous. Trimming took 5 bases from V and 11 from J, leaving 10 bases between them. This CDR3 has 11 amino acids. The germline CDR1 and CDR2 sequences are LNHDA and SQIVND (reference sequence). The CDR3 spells CASSPGGAQHF. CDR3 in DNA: TGTGCCAGTAGTCCGGGAGGAGCCCAGCATTTT.

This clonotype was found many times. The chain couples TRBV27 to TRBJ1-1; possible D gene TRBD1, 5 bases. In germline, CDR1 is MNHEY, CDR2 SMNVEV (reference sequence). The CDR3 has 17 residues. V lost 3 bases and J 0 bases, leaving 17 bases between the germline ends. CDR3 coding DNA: TGTGCCAGCAGTTTTTTCCCGGGGGTCGGCATGAACACTGAAGCTTTCTTT. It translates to CASSFFPGVGMNTEAFF.

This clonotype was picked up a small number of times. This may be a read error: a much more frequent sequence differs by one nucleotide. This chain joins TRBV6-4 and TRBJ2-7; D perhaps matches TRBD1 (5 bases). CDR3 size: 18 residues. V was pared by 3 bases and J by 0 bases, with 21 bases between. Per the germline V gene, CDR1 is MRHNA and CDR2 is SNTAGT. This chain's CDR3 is CASSEDGRLGASSYEQYF. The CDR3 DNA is TGTGCCAGCAGTGAAGATGGACGGTTAGGGGCCAGCTCCTACGAGCAGTACTTC.

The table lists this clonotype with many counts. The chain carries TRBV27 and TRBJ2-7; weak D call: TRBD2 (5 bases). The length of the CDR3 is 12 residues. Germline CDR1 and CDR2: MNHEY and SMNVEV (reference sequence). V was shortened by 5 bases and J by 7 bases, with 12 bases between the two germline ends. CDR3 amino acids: CASSNSPGEQYF. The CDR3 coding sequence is TGTGCCAGCAGTAATTCGCCGGGGGAGCAGTACTTC.